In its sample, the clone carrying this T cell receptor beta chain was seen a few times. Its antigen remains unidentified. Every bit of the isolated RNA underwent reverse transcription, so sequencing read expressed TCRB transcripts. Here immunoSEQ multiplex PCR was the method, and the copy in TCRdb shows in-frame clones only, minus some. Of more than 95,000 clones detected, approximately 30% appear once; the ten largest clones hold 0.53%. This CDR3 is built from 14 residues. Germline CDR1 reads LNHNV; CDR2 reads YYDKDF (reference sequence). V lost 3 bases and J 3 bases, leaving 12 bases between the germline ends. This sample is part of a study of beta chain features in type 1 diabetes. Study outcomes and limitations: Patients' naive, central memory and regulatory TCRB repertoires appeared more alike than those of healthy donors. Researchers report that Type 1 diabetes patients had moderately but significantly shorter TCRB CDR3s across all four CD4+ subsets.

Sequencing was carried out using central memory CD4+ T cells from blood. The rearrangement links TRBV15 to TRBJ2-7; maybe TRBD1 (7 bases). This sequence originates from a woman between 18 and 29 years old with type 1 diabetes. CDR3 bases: TGTGCCACCAGCAGGGACCAGGGGGGCTACGAGCAGTACTTC. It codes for CATSRDQGGYEQYF.